This T cell receptor beta chain was sequenced in a study of T cell changes during pregnancy in multiple sclerosis. Trimming pared 4 bases from V and 6 bases from J, leaving 12 bases between. Germline V gives CDR1 SGHTA, CDR2 FQGNSA. The CDR3 extends over 13 amino acids. Produced via immunoSEQ multiplex PCR; TCRdb's table is partial and in-frame only. The sample contains approximately 42,000 clones, 84% of which appear only once. The rearrangement links TRBV7-2 to TRBJ1-2; D is unresolved. The clonotype originates from a female donor with multiple sclerosis, enrolled in a pregnancy study. Material: CD4+ T cells from peripheral blood mononuclear cells, obtained before pregnancy. The CDR3, as DNA: TGTGCCAGCAGCTCCCTCCGGGGAGATGGCTACACCTTC. It is translated as CASSSLRGDGYTF.